These 27 T cell receptor beta chains originate from one sample sequenced in a study of cytotoxic CD8 clonotypes in ibrutinib-treated CLL. Libraries were prepared by immunoSEQ multiplex PCR; TCRdb keeps only in-frame clonotypes and omits some of them. The table has hundreds of thousands of clones, about four fifths seen once. This specimen consisted of PBMCs, obtained after 12 months of ibrutinib treatment. Source of these receptors: a human donor with chronic lymphocytic leukemia.

This clone was seen a single time. This chain uses TRBV7-9 with TRBJ2-2; D ambiguous. Per the germline V gene, CDR1 is SEHNR and CDR2 is FQNEAQ (reference sequence). The CDR3 spans 14 residues. The V end was cut by 4 bases, the J end by 4 bases, with 10 bases between. CDR3 sequence: CASSSPWTTGELFF. The CDR3 nucleotides read TGTGCCAGCAGCTCCCCCTGGACCACCGGGGAGCTGTTTTTT.

The chain is built from TRBV6-5 and TRBJ1-2, with D perhaps matching TRBD1 (6 bases). The CDR3 is 13 amino acids. Germline V gene sequence: CDR1 MNHEY, CDR2 SVGAGI. Trimming took 5 bases from V and 1 from J, leaving 8 bases between them. CDR3 bases: TGTGCCAGCAGTAGACAGGATAACTATGGCTACACCTTC. This gives the protein CASSRQDNYGYTF.

About this clone: Other DNA sequences in this sample translate to the same CDR3. V is TRBV4-1 and J is TRBJ2-1; D gene ambiguous. V lost 1 base and J 6 bases, leaving 4 bases between the germline ends. The CDR3 runs 12 residues. Germline lookup yields CDR1 MGHRA and CDR2 YSYEKL. CDR3 sequence reads: CASSQGGNEQFF. CDR3 DNA: TGCGCCAGCAGCCAAGGAGGCAATGAGCAGTTCTTC.

The rearrangement links TRBV11-2 to TRBJ2-5; 7 positions match TRBD1. Unmatched junction bases numbered 5, after V lost 0 bases and J lost 10 bases. This CDR3 has 13 residues. CDR1 and CDR2 from the germline V gene are SGHAT and FQNNGV. The CDR3 DNA reads as TGTGCCAGCAGCTTAGAATGGGCAGGGGGCCAGTACTTC. Amino acids: CASSLEWAGGQYF.

The CDR3 loop is CASTRGAGELFF. The DNA for the CDR3 is TGTGCCAGCACCCGGGGGGCCGGGGAGCTGTTTTTT. The rearrangement joins TRBV7-9 to TRBJ2-2, with 7 bases lining up with TRBD2. The V segment lost 7 bases and the J segment 6 bases; nucleotides outside the gene matches: 2. This CDR3 has 12 residues. CDR1 SEHNR and CDR2 FQNEAQ come from the germline V gene (reference sequence).

The CDR3 region is CAWSVVGANQPQHF. CDR3 in DNA: TGTGCCTGGAGTGTAGTAGGCGCAAATCAGCCCCAGCATTTT. The chain recombines TRBV30 with TRBJ1-5; unclear D gene. The CDR3 runs 14 residues. With 0 bases removed from V and 4 bases from J, the gap between germline ends came to 10 bases. Germline V gene sequence: CDR1 GTSNPN, CDR2 SVGIG (reference sequence). Looking up the rest from reference TRBV30 and TRBJ1-5 gives the full variable domain: SQTIHQWPATLVQPVGSPLSLECTVEGTSNPNLYWYRQAAGRGLQLLFYSVGIGQISSEVPQNLSASRPQDRQFILSSKKLLLSDSGFYLCAWSVVGANQPQHFGDGTRLSIL.

The chain uses TRBV5-1 and TRBJ2-7, with D perhaps matching TRBD2 (6 bases). CDR1 and CDR2 (germline): SGHRS, YFSETQ. This CDR3 is 14 amino acids long. Trimming stripped 0 bases from V and 6 bases from J, with 13 bases between. Here the CDR3 reads CASSLGRERGEQYF. The CDR3 nucleotides are TGCGCCAGCAGCTTGGGCCGGGAGCGCGGCGAGCAGTACTTC.

This chain connects TRBV5-6 to TRBJ2-1; TRBD1 aligns across 9 bases. CDR3 length: 16 amino acids. The V segment lost 4 bases and the J segment 7 bases; nucleotides outside the gene matches: 12. Germline CDR1 and CDR2: SGHDT and YYEEEE. The CDR3 sequence is CASSPPPTGGVNEQFF. CDR3 coding DNA: TGTGCCAGCAGCCCCCCCCCGACAGGGGGGGTTAATGAGCAGTTCTTC.

The rearrangement joins TRBV7-9 to TRBJ2-7; unclear D gene. The V end was cut by 4 bases, the J end by 4 bases, with 5 bases between. The CDR3 consists of 11 residues. The germline V gene has CDR1 SEHNR and CDR2 FQNEAQ (reference sequence). The CDR3 loop is CASSSRYEQYF. CDR3 bases: TGTGCCAGCAGCTCGAGGTACGAGCAGTACTTC.

This clone was detected only a few times. The rearrangement links TRBV6-5 to TRBJ1-1; 7 bases map to TRBD1. The V and J ends lost 5 bases and 4 bases, in that order; junction bases with no gene match: 7. This CDR3 is 14 amino acids long. Germline lookup yields CDR1 MNHEY and CDR2 SVGAGI. The CDR3 loop is CASSNLAGGTEAFF. CDR3 sequence (DNA): TGTGCCAGCAGTAACCTCGCAGGGGGCACTGAAGCTTTCTTT.

This chain joins TRBV10-1 and TRBJ2-3; a weak D match, TRBD1 (5 bases). The CDR3 length is 13 residues. Germline CDR1 WNHNN, CDR2 SYGVQD (reference sequence). Trimming took 7 bases from V and 4 from J, leaving 12 bases between them. As DNA, the CDR3 is TGCGCCAGCAACAGCCAAGGGGCAGATACGCAGTATTTT. This gives the protein CASNSQGADTQYF.

This chain connects TRBV6-5 to TRBJ1-2, with a tentative D call TRBD1 (6 bases). V was clipped by 4 bases and J by 4 bases, with 19 bases between them. The CDR3 spans 16 residues. CDR1 MNHEY and CDR2 SVGAGI come from the germline V gene. CDR3 loop: CASSFIRTVIPYGYTF. For the CDR3, the DNA is TGTGCCAGCAGTTTTATTAGGACAGTAATTCCCTATGGCTACACCTTC.

The V call is TRBV11-3, the J call TRBJ2-5, with D tentatively TRBD1 (6 bases). Per germline, CDR1 SGHNT and CDR2 YENEEA. The CDR3 spans 15 residues. V gave up 2 bases and J gave up 5 bases, with 15 bases separating them. The CDR3: CASSLSGDRRETQYF. CDR3 DNA sequence: TGTGCCAGCAGCTTATCAGGGGATCGTCGGGAGACCCAGTACTTC.

The chain joins TRBV6-5 to TRBJ1-2, with a weak D call TRBD1 (5 bases). Germline-derived CDR1 and CDR2 are MNHEY and SVGAGI. Trimming shortened V by 0 bases and J by 7 bases, and 9 bases separated the two germline ends. The CDR3 runs 13 residues. The CDR3 sequence is CASSYSTDFGYTF. The CDR3 DNA follows: TGTGCCAGCAGTTACTCGACAGACTTTGGCTACACCTTC.

The chain couples TRBV10-3 to TRBJ1-5, with D uncertain. V lost 7 bases and J lost 0, with 16 bases in between. Germline CDR1 and CDR2: ENHRY and SYGVKD. The CDR3 length is 16 residues. The DNA for the CDR3 is TGTGCCATCATCCGGTTGCGCCTATATAGCAATCAGCCCCAGCATTTT. It is translated as CAIIRLRLYSNQPQHF.

V and J are TRBV6-1 and TRBJ2-1, with D possibly matching TRBD1 (9 bases). The CDR3 is 17 residues long. Germline V gives CDR1 MNHNS, CDR2 SASEGT. Trimming removed 3 bases from V and 5 bases from J, with 20 bases in between. The CDR3 here is CASSDGTGTREDNEQFF. For the CDR3, the DNA is TGTGCCAGCAGTGACGGGACAGGGACTAGGGAGGACAATGAGCAGTTCTTC.

The CDR3 nucleotides are TGTGCCAGCAGTTTTCGAGGGGCGCCGTACGAGCAGTACTTC. Translation: CASSFRGAPYEQYF. This chain connects TRBV28 to TRBJ2-7, with D perhaps matching TRBD1 or TRBD2 (5 bases each). Germline-derived CDR1 and CDR2 are MDHEN and SYDVKM. CDR3 length: 14 amino acids. Deletions cut 3 bases from V and 4 bases from J, with 13 bases between.

This chain joins TRBV5-1 and TRBJ2-3; a weak D match, TRBD2 (6 bases). CDR1 is SGHRS and CDR2 is YFSETQ in the germline V gene. CDR3 length: 16 amino acids. Trimming took off 0 bases at V and 3 bases at J, with 14 bases between the two ends. For the CDR3, the DNA is TGCGCCAGCAGCTTGGTTGAGGGAGGAGCGACAGATACGCAGTATTTT. Its protein product is CASSLVEGGATDTQYF.

This chain links TRBV11-2 with TRBJ1-2; D is unclear. Germline values: CDR1 SGHAT, CDR2 FQNNGV. The ends were cut back, 0 bases at V and 5 bases at J, with 10 bases in the middle. The CDR3 spans 14 residues. The CDR3 region has the DNA TGTGCCAGCAGCTTAGATCCAGAAAGATATGGCTACACCTTC. This sequence encodes CASSLDPERYGYTF.

This chain connects TRBV5-6 to TRBJ2-1, with D possibly TRBD2 on 6 matching bases. In germline, CDR1 is SGHDT, CDR2 YYEEEE. The CDR3 consists of 15 residues. V dropped 4 bases and J dropped 2 bases, with 13 bases sitting between them. The CDR3 DNA reads TGTGCCAGCAGCGACGGAGCGGGCCCCTACAATGAGCAGTTCTTC. As protein: CASSDGAGPYNEQFF. Using reference TRBV5-6 and TRBJ2-1 for the parts outside the CDR3, the full variable domain is DAGVTQSPTHLIKTRGQQVTLRCSPKSGHDTVSWYQQALGQGPQFIFQYYEEEERQRGNFPDRFSGHQFPNYSSELNVNALLLGDSALYLCASSDGAGPYNEQFFGPGTRLTVL.

This chain uses TRBV4-2 with TRBJ2-3; the D gene is possibly TRBD2 (7 bases). The CDR3 contains 15 residues. V lost 1 base and J lost 5, with 13 bases in between. In germline, CDR1 is LGHNA, CDR2 YNFKEQ. The CDR3 here is CASSQAGGPGDTQYF. The CDR3 bases are TGTGCCAGCAGCCAAGCCGGGGGGCCTGGAGATACGCAGTATTTT.

The chain is built from TRBV2 and TRBJ2-3; TRBD2 aligns across 12 bases. Germline lookup yields CDR1 SNHLY and CDR2 FYNNEI. The CDR3 is 15 residues long. The J segment lost 4 bases and the V segment lost 8 bases, leaving 7 bases of the junction unmatched. The CDR3 DNA sequence: TGTGCCAGCGGGTCTAGCGGGGGGGCCCCAGATACGCAGTATTTT. This translates into CASGSSGGAPDTQYF.

Only a few counts were recorded for this clone. The V call is TRBV19, the J call TRBJ1-1; D uncertain. Per the germline V gene, CDR1 is LNHDA and CDR2 is SQIVND (reference sequence). Trimming removed 10 bases from V and 0 bases from J, with 9 bases in between. The CDR3 is 12 residues long. The CDR3 DNA sequence: TGTGCCACCGGGAACCTGAACACTGAAGCTTTCTTT. Protein: CATGNLNTEAFF.

Only one count was recorded for this clone. This chain links TRBV6-5 with TRBJ2-3, with 9 bases aligning to TRBD2. This CDR3 is 14 amino acids long. Per the germline V gene, CDR1 is MNHEY and CDR2 is SVGAGI. The J segment lost 3 bases and the V segment lost 4 bases, leaving 2 bases of the junction unmatched. The DNA of the CDR3 is TGTGCCAGCAGTTGGACTAGCGAGACAGATACGCAGTATTTT. Translated: CASSWTSETDTQYF.

The chain links TRBV7-2 to TRBJ2-7; 11 nucleotides agree with TRBD1. The CDR3 length is 14 residues. The trim removed 3 bases at V and 7 bases at J, leaving 5 bases unmatched. Germline V gene sequence: CDR1 SGHTA, CDR2 FQGNSA. CDR3 sequence (DNA): TGTGCCAGCAGCTTCTCGGACAGGGGGCGAGAGCAGTACTTC. Protein: CASSFSDRGREQYF.

The CDR3 protein is CASNPGAEYEQYF. CDR3 in DNA: TGTGCCAGCAATCCAGGGGCCGAATACGAGCAGTACTTC. The V and J genes are TRBV6-6 and TRBJ2-7; D possibly corresponds to TRBD1 (6 bases). CDR1 and CDR2 (germline): MNHNY, SVGAGI (reference sequence). The V and J ends lost 7 bases and 4 bases respectively, with 14 bases between them. This CDR3 contains 13 residues.

The chain recombines TRBV7-9 with TRBJ1-1; unclear D gene. This CDR3 is 11 amino acids long. V lost 5 bases and J lost 1, with 2 bases in between. The germline gives CDR1 SEHNR, CDR2 FQNEAQ (reference sequence). CDR3 nucleotide sequence: TGTGCCAGCAGCAAGAACACTGAAGCTTTCTTT. It yields the protein CASSKNTEAFF.